This T cell receptor beta chain was sequenced during a study of immune reconstitution after stem cell transplant in scleroderma. MiXCR, applied by TCRdb to the RT-PCR reads, yields one record per CDR3 protein. The repertoire holds over 2,000 distinct CDR3 sequences, with 7.4% as singletons. Within the sample, this clonotype is large. Per germline, CDR1 LNHDA and CDR2 SQIVND (reference sequence). J was trimmed by 4 bases and V by 4 bases; bases with no gene match: 3. The CDR3 length is 15 residues. The sequence derives from a male donor with systemic sclerosis. This material was obtained before or after autologous hematopoietic stem cell transplantation (not recorded which). V usage is TRBV19 and J usage is TRBJ2-1; 11 nucleotides line up with TRBD2. The CDR3 reads CASSTLAGGYNEQFF. The CDR3 DNA follows: TGTGCCAGTAGTACGCTAGCGGGGGGTTACAATGAGCAGTTCTTC.